These T cell receptor beta chains were read from a single sample in a study of cytomegalovirus exposure and HLA in healthy donors. Profiled with immunoSEQ multiplex PCR; TCRdb holds only in-frame clones, not every one. The profile shows 100,000 or so clones, roughly 15% of them singletons. Specimen: PBMCs. These receptors were obtained from a female donor in good health and CMV-seronegative. Each CDR3 is given with its conserved first and last residue. Fields, in order: V gene, D gene, clone size, J gene, CDR3 protein, CDR3 DNA. A D gene is named only where the DNA matches it firmly. Clone size, where shown, is once, few, many, or a class for clones that have expanded.

V: TRBV2; D: NA; size: few; J: TRBJ2-7; CDR3: CASSVEYEQYF; DNA: TGTGCCAGCAGTGTCGAGTACGAGCAGTACTTC
V: TRBV10-3; D: NA; size: NA; J: TRBJ1-2; CDR3: CAISAGGENYTF; DNA: TGTGCCATCAGTGCCGGGGGGGAGAACTACACCTTC
V: TRBV19; D: TRBD1; size: few; J: TRBJ2-3; CDR3: CASSIMGQGTDTQYF; DNA: TGTGCCAGTAGTATTATGGGACAGGGGACAGATACGCAGTATTTT
V: TRBV19; D: NA; size: few; J: TRBJ1-2; CDR3: CASSIDQGNNYGYTF; DNA: TGTGCCAGTAGTATAGACCAGGGGAATAACTATGGCTACACCTTC
V: TRBV7-3; D: NA; size: NA; J: TRBJ1-1; CDR3: CASSLTPRTEAFF; DNA: TGTGCCAGCAGCTTAACCCCCCGGACTGAAGCTTTCTTT
V: TRBV4-2; D: TRBD2; size: few; J: TRBJ2-2; CDR3: CASSQSLGLAGGLGELFF; DNA: TGTGCCAGCAGCCAGTCGTTGGGACTAGCGGGAGGGCTAGGGGAGCTGTTTTTT
V: TRBV5-1; D: NA; size: few; J: TRBJ2-5; CDR3: CASSLEREETQYF; DNA: TGCGCCAGCAGCTTGGAGCGGGAAGAGACCCAGTACTTC
V: TRBV6-6; D: NA; size: few; J: TRBJ2-1; CDR3: CASSPRARGGPNEQFF; DNA: TGTGCCAGCAGTCCTCGAGCGAGGGGGGGCCCCAATGAGCAGTTCTTC
V: TRBV5-6; D: TRBD2; size: few; J: TRBJ2-5; CDR3: CASSTQRGAETQYF; DNA: TGTGCCAGCAGTACCCAGCGGGGCGCGGAGACCCAGTACTTC
V: TRBV19; D: TRBD2; size: NA; J: TRBJ2-7; CDR3: CASSSGRGNEQYF; DNA: TGTGCCAGTAGTAGCGGGAGGGGAAACGAGCAGTACTTC
V: TRBV6-5; D: TRBD1; size: few; J: TRBJ1-2; CDR3: CASSGDRANYGYTF; DNA: TGTGCCAGCAGTGGTGACAGGGCCAACTATGGCTACACCTTC
V: TRBV5-8; D: NA; size: few; J: TRBJ1-5; CDR3: CASSLWGVGNQPQHF; DNA: TGTGCCAGCAGCTTGTGGGGGGTGGGCAATCAGCCCCAGCATTTT
V: TRBV4-1; D: TRBD2; size: NA; J: TRBJ2-2; CDR3: CASSQGVAGGSNTGELFF; DNA: TGCGCCAGCAGCCAGGGGGTAGCGGGGGGTTCGAACACCGGGGAGCTGTTTTTT
V: TRBV30; D: NA; size: few; J: TRBJ2-7; CDR3: CAWSAGFDEQYF; DNA: TGTGCCTGGAGTGCGGGATTTGACGAGCAGTACTTC
V: TRBV6-1; D: NA; size: few; J: TRBJ1-2; CDR3: CASSDNALLNYGYTF; DNA: TGTGCCAGCAGTGACAATGCCTTACTGAACTATGGCTACACCTTC
V: TRBV7-9; D: TRBD2; size: NA; J: TRBJ2-1; CDR3: CASSLVTSGRAIVSEQFF; DNA: TGTGCCAGCAGCTTAGTAACTAGCGGGAGGGCTATAGTCAGCGAGCAGTTCTTC
V: TRBV19; D: NA; size: NA; J: TRBJ1-5; CDR3: CASSGSGGGNQPQHF; DNA: TGTGCCAGTAGTGGGTCGGGGGGAGGCAATCAGCCCCAGCATTTT